Presented here are 32 T cell receptor beta chains from one specimen sequenced in a study of response to subunit inactivated influenza vaccine. In TCRdb, the RT-PCR reads were re-called with MiXCR into one record per CDR3 protein. The table includes over 800,000 distinct CDR3 sequences, 21% detected once. Sequences were derived from PBMCs from blood, sampled roughly 5 days after vaccination. These receptors were taken from a man in his fifties who received an inactivated influenza vaccine.

V and J are TRBV20-1 and TRBJ2-7; the D is unclear. From germline, CDR1 is DFQATT and CDR2 SNEGSKA (reference sequence). This CDR3 region has 11 residues. Between the trimmed V and J ends, which lost 3 bases and 2 bases, there was a span of 5 bases. CDR3: CSASWAYEQYF. CDR3 DNA: TGCAGTGCTAGCTGGGCCTACGAGCAGTACTTC.

This clonotype was seen a few times. The chain uses TRBV20-1 and TRBJ2-7; a possible D gene is TRBD1 (6 bases). V lost 5 bases and J 0 bases, leaving 8 bases between the germline ends. Germline V CDR1 and CDR2: DFQATT, SNEGSKA (reference sequence). The CDR3 has 12 amino acids. The CDR3 region is CSAYRDSYEQYF. CDR3 nucleotide sequence: TGCAGTGCTTACAGGGACTCCTACGAGCAGTACTTC.

The V and J genes are TRBV4-3 and TRBJ2-2; 7 bases fit TRBD1. The V and J ends lost 0 bases and 5 bases, in that order; junction bases with no gene match: 9. Germline V gives CDR1 LGHNA, CDR2 YSLEER. The CDR3 loop spans 17 amino acids. The CDR3 DNA reads as TGCGCCAGCAGCCAAGATCAGTCAGGGGGAAGAACCGGGGAGCTGTTTTTT. It codes for CASSQDQSGGRTGELFF.

This clonotype has a handful of counts. The chain is built from TRBV28 and TRBJ2-4; D uncertain. V was shortened by 10 bases and J by 6 bases, with 7 bases between the two germline ends. Germline V gene data show CDR1 as MDHEN and CDR2 as SYDVKM. This CDR3 region has 10 residues. CDR3 nucleotides: TGTGCCACGGCAGGAAACATTCAGTACTTC. Amino acids: CATAGNIQYF.

This clonotype appeared a few times. The V and J genes are TRBV18 and TRBJ2-2; 7 positions match TRBD1. The V segment lost 3 bases and the J segment 2 bases; nucleotides outside the gene matches: 6. Germline CDR1 KGHSH, CDR2 LQKENI. CDR3 length: 16 residues. The CDR3 sequence is CASSPSDRFNTGELFF. CDR3 DNA: TGTGCCAGCTCACCTTCGGACAGGTTCAACACCGGGGAGCTGTTTTTT.

The J gene is TRBJ2-1, the V gene TRBV3-1, with 7 nucleotides matching TRBD1. From germline, CDR1 is LGHDT and CDR2 YNNKEL (reference sequence). The CDR3 loop spans 13 amino acids. V trimming: 1 base; J trimming: 7 bases; junction bases outside the gene matches: 1. The CDR3 DNA sequence: TGTGCCAGCAGCCAAGTACAGGGGAATGAGCAGTTCTTC. As protein: CASSQVQGNEQFF.

This clonotype was detected only a few times. This sequence joins TRBV20-1 and TRBJ1-1; a possible D gene is TRBD1 (6 bases). In germline, CDR1 is DFQATT, CDR2 SNEGSKA (reference sequence). Trimming left V 5 bases short and J 3 bases short, with 10 bases between. This CDR3 has 12 amino acids. CDR3 amino acids: CSAPDSYTEAFF. The DNA of the CDR3 is TGCAGTGCTCCGGACAGTTACACTGAAGCTTTCTTT.

This clonotype was observed a handful of times. The rearrangement joins TRBV6-5 to TRBJ2-3; 9 positions agree with TRBD2. The CDR3 consists of 17 residues. Germline assignment: CDR1 MNHEY and CDR2 SVGAGI. With 6 bases clipped from V and 1 base from J, the junction kept 11 bases outside the gene matches. The DNA for the CDR3 is TGTGCCAGCAGGCCCTCGCGGGGACTAGCAGGCACAGATACGCAGTATTTT. Translation gives CASRPSRGLAGTDTQYF.

This chain uses TRBV18 with TRBJ2-3; the D is unclear. Per the germline V gene, CDR1 is KGHSH and CDR2 is LQKENI. Trimming took 3 bases from V and 3 from J, leaving 7 bases between them. The CDR3 runs to 13 residues. CDR3 bases: TGTGCCAGCTCACCTAGGACGACAGATACGCAGTATTTT. It specifies CASSPRTTDTQYF. The whole variable domain, remainder taken from reference TRBV18 and TRBJ2-3, is NAGVMQNPRHLVRRRGQEARLRCSPMKGHSHVYWYRQLPEEGLKFMVYLQKENIIDESGMPKERFSAEFPKEGPSILRIQQVVRGDSAAYFCASSPRTTDTQYFGPGTRLTVL.

Concerning this clonotype: A read error is possible here, since a much larger clone lies one base away. This chain connects TRBV5-1 to TRBJ2-2; D is undetermined. Trimming took off 3 bases at V and 5 bases at J, with 14 bases between the two ends. In germline, CDR1 is SGHRS, CDR2 YFSETQ. The CDR3 length is 15 residues. The CDR3 nucleotides are TGCGCCAGCAGCTCATTAGATCTAATTACCGGGGAGCTGTTTTTT. Its translation: CASSSLDLITGELFF.

This clonotype was detected a few times. This chain uses TRBV6-1 with TRBJ1-1; possibly TRBD1 for D (6 bases). CDR3 length equals 15 residues. The V and J ends lost 6 bases and 1 base respectively, with 15 bases between them. The germline gives CDR1 MNHNS, CDR2 SASEGT. The CDR3 spells CASSKDGQQNTEAFF. CDR3 bases: TGTGCCAGCAGCAAAGATGGACAGCAGAACACTGAAGCTTTCTTT.

This clonotype turned up a few times. The rearrangement uses TRBV20-1 and TRBJ2-7; 9 bases map to TRBD1. With V trimmed by 2 bases and J by 1 base, 9 bases remained unmatched. Germline CDR1 DFQATT, CDR2 SNEGSKA (reference sequence). The CDR3 consists of 16 residues. The CDR3 DNA follows: TGCAGTGCTAGACCCTACGGGACAGGGATTTCCTACGAGCAGTACTTC. It encodes CSARPYGTGISYEQYF.

This clonotype showed up just a few times. The chain uses TRBV11-2 and TRBJ1-1, with no clear D. The CDR3 totals 13 residues. Germline lookup yields CDR1 SGHAT and CDR2 FQNNGV. V lost 0 bases to trimming and J lost 5 bases, with 7 bases between them. CDR3 DNA sequence: TGTGCCAGCAGCTTAGAGGTGTCGACTGAAGCTTTCTTT. This sequence encodes CASSLEVSTEAFF.

The chain links TRBV6-2 or TRBV6-3 to TRBJ2-1; the match to TRBD1 covers 9 bases. Per the germline V gene, CDR1 is MNHEY and CDR2 is SVGEGT. This CDR3 has 15 residues. The junction had 7 bases not matched to a gene; V was cut back by 4 bases and J by 6 bases. CDR3 DNA sequence: TGTGCCAGCAGTTTCGACAGGGGGGCCTTCAATGAGCAGTTCTTC. Protein sequence: CASSFDRGAFNEQFF.

This sequence joins TRBV3-1 and TRBJ2-2; either TRBD1 or TRBD2 may supply D (7 bases each). Trimming stripped 6 bases from V and 6 bases from J, with 17 bases between. The length of the CDR3 is 15 residues. Germline-derived CDR1 and CDR2 are LGHDT and YNNKEL (reference sequence). The CDR3 protein is CASSPGGGTAGELFF. The CDR3 nucleotides are TGTGCCAGCAGTCCAGGGGGAGGGACAGCCGGGGAGCTGTTTTTT.

This sequence joins TRBV25-1 and TRBJ1-1; the match to TRBD1 covers 9 bases. Trimming at V came to 4 bases and at J to 3 bases, leaving 6 bases not matched to a gene. The germline V gene encodes CDR1 MGHDK and CDR2 SYGVNS. The CDR3 totals 15 residues. The CDR3 nucleotides read TGTGCCAGCAGTGGGTACAGGGGGCGGGACACTGAAGCTTTCTTT. Encoded protein: CASSGYRGRDTEAFF.

This clonotype was counted ten times or more. An end of the junction differs from the germline gene, which may be a read error. J is TRBJ2-5 and V is TRBV7-2, with D maybe TRBD2 (5 bases). The CDR3 extends over 12 amino acids. Germline V gives CDR1 SGHTA, CDR2 FQGNSA. CDR3 DNA: TGTGCCAGCAGTTTAGCGTCAGAGACCCAGTACTTC. Translated, it gives CASSLASETQYF.

Note on this clonotype: Possible read error: a much larger clone is one base away. V is TRBV7-9 and J is TRBJ2-1; 10 nucleotides line up with TRBD1. The V gene end was trimmed by 5 bases and the J gene end by 6 bases; junction bases not matched to a gene: 7. The CDR3 is 15 residues long. CDR1 is SEHNR and CDR2 is FQNEAQ in the germline V gene (reference sequence). The DNA of the CDR3 is TGTGCCAGCAGCCCCGGGACAGGGGATCGCAATGAGCAGTTCTTC. Amino acid sequence: CASSPGTGDRNEQFF.

This chain uses TRBV5-1 with TRBJ2-2, with 7 nucleotides matching TRBD1. Germline-derived CDR1 and CDR2 are SGHRS and YFSETQ. V shed 4 bases and J 1 base; nucleotides not matched to a gene: 4. The CDR3 has 15 amino acids. This CDR3 reads CASSERTGNTGELFF. In DNA, the CDR3 is TGCGCCAGCAGCGAACGGACAGGGAACACCGGGGAGCTGTTTTTT.

As regards this clonotype: Germline is not matched at one junction end, which may reflect a read error. This sequence joins TRBV20-1 and TRBJ2-1; D possibly matches TRBD1 or TRBD2 (6 bases each). CDR1 and CDR2 (germline): DFQATT, SNEGSKA (reference sequence). There are 17 residues in the CDR3. The CDR3 DNA reads as TGCTGTGCTAGAGAGTGGAGGGGGATGCCAAACGACAATGAGCAGTTCTTC. Its translation: CCAREWRGMPNDNEQFF.

This clonotype was seen only a few times. J is TRBJ2-1 and V is TRBV10-3; tentatively, D is TRBD1 (5 bases). The CDR3 has 14 residues. Trimming left V 6 bases short and J 4 bases short, with 13 bases between. Germline-derived CDR1 and CDR2 are ENHRY and SYGVKD. CDR3 DNA: TGTGCCATCAGGGAAACGACAGATTACAATGAGCAGTTCTTC. Its protein is CAIRETTDYNEQFF.

The rearrangement joins TRBV20-1 to TRBJ2-5; TRBD2 aligns across 7 bases. The V and J ends lost 2 bases and 7 bases, in that order; junction bases with no gene match: 10. This CDR3 has 14 residues. Per the germline V gene, CDR1 is DFQATT and CDR2 is SNEGSKA (reference sequence). CDR3 protein: CSARIAGPVGTQYF. The CDR3 DNA reads as TGCAGTGCTAGAATAGCGGGCCCCGTAGGGACCCAGTACTTC.

The genes are TRBV28 and TRBJ1-2; D ambiguous. CDR3 length: 12 amino acids. CDR1 is MDHEN and CDR2 is SYDVKM in the germline V gene. Trimming stripped 7 bases from V and 8 bases from J, with 14 bases between. Written as DNA, the CDR3 is TGTGCCAGCACAAAGGCTGGCGCCGGCTACACCTTC. Residues: CASTKAGAGYTF.

This clonotype has just a few counts. V usage is TRBV29-1 and J usage is TRBJ2-1, with D possibly called TRBD1 or TRBD2 (5 bases each). The germline CDR1 and CDR2 sequences are SQVTM and ANQGSEA. The V end was cut by 2 bases, the J end by 4 bases, with 15 bases between. This CDR3 is 15 amino acids long. DNA for the CDR3: TGCAGCGTTGAATCCGGGACGTCTCCTTACAATGAGCAGTTCTTC. Residues: CSVESGTSPYNEQFF.

The CDR3 spells CASSYSSRGTSGRTNEQFF. The CDR3 DNA reads TGTGCCAGCAGTTACTCGAGCCGCGGAACTAGCGGGAGGACGAATGAGCAGTTCTTC. The V gene is TRBV6-5, the J gene TRBJ2-1; the match to TRBD2 covers 12 bases. Losses at the gene ends were 0 bases for V and 7 bases for J; bases not matched to a gene: 13. CDR1 and CDR2 (germline): MNHEY, SVGAGI. This CDR3 is built from 19 residues.

This clonotype showed up many times. The rearrangement uses TRBV5-6 and TRBJ1-2, with D tentatively TRBD1 (6 bases). The CDR3 covers 14 residues. Trimming removed 7 bases at V and 4 bases at J, with 17 bases between. CDR1 SGHDT and CDR2 YYEEEE come from the germline V gene. CDR3 residues: CASRPMGGAYGYTF. Here the CDR3 DNA reads TGTGCCAGCCGCCCCATGGGGGGCGCCTATGGCTACACCTTC.

In this sample, this clonotype turned up a few times. The rearrangement joins TRBV20-1 to TRBJ1-1; 9 bases align to TRBD1. There are 13 residues in the CDR3. Germline V gene lookup returns CDR1 DFQATT and CDR2 SNEGSKA (reference sequence). CDR3 sequence: CSTGGPVNTEAFF. The CDR3 nucleotides read TGCAGCACAGGGGGCCCGGTGAACACTGAAGCTTTCTTT.

The chain carries TRBV12-3 or TRBV12-4 and TRBJ1-1; 11 nucleotides match TRBD1. Unmatched junction bases numbered 5, after V lost 4 bases and J lost 4 bases. This CDR3 region has 15 residues. CDR3 bases: TGTGCCAGCAGTTGGGCGGGACAGGGGGGCACTGAAGCTTTCTTT. Amino acids: CASSWAGQGGTEAFF.

This sequence joins TRBV5-1 and TRBJ2-2; 14 nucleotides agree with TRBD2. Germline CDR1 is SGHRS and CDR2 is YFSETQ. The CDR3 has 19 residues. After removal of 4 bases from V and 2 bases from J, the junction contained 10 bases not matched to a gene. CDR3 protein: CASSRTSGGPYPNTGELFF. The DNA for the CDR3 is TGCGCCAGCAGCCGGACTAGCGGGGGGCCATACCCAAACACCGGGGAGCTGTTTTTT.

This clonotype has only a few counts. The gene calls are TRBV28 and TRBJ1-6; unclear D gene. The CDR3 sequence is 17 residues long. The V end lost 3 bases, the J end lost 5 bases, and 17 bases lay between the germline ends. The germline gives CDR1 MDHEN, CDR2 SYDVKM. CDR3 sequence: CASSLVGAWENNSPLHF. The DNA for the CDR3 is TGTGCCAGCAGTTTGGTTGGCGCCTGGGAAAATAATTCACCCCTCCACTTT.

There are a few counts of this clonotype. The V gene is TRBV20-1, the J gene TRBJ2-3; D is undetermined. The germline V and J ends were trimmed by 0 bases and 2 bases, with 12 bases remaining between them. This CDR3 comprises 15 residues. Germline V lookup: CDR1 DFQATT, CDR2 SNEGSKA (reference sequence). The CDR3 DNA sequence: TGCAGTGCTAGAGATACCCAGGCGGTCACAGATACGCAGTATTTT. Its protein product is CSARDTQAVTDTQYF.

This clonotype was seen many times. V usage is TRBV19 and J usage is TRBJ2-3; 11 nucleotides match TRBD1. Germline assignment: CDR1 LNHDA and CDR2 SQIVND (reference sequence). The CDR3 covers 16 residues. Losses at the gene ends were 6 bases for V and 5 bases for J; bases not matched to a gene: 10. CDR3 region: CASRRDRGIGRDTQYF. The CDR3 DNA follows: TGTGCCAGTAGGCGGGACAGGGGGATTGGCAGAGATACGCAGTATTTT.